These 26 T cell receptor beta chains originate from one sample sequenced in a study of patients and donors after allogeneic stem cell transplantation. TCRdb re-derived calls from the RT-PCR reads in MiXCR, one entry per CDR3 protein. The sample carries approximately 88,000 distinct CDR3 sequences, less than 5% recorded once. Sequencing was performed on blood, either unsorted or a sorted T cell fraction (not recorded which). These receptors came from a human donor who was either an allogeneic HSCT recipient or a stem cell or donor lymphocyte infusion donor (not recorded which). It is not recorded whose cells these are; they may come from a transplant donor.

This clonotype was detected ten times or more. The chain has TRBV4-1 and TRBJ2-5; 7 positions agree with TRBD2. Germline CDR1 is MGHRA and CDR2 is YSYEKL. Losses at the gene ends were 1 base for V and 5 bases for J; bases not matched to a gene: 13. CDR3 length: 17 residues. CDR3 protein: CASSQASSGTKRETQYF. In DNA, the CDR3 is TGCGCCAGCAGCCAAGCCTCTAGCGGAACTAAGAGGGAGACCCAGTACTTC.

The table lists this clonotype with many counts. This chain joins TRBV7-2 and TRBJ2-1; 9 bases map to TRBD1. After removal of 6 bases from V and 2 bases from J, the junction contained 8 bases not matched to a gene. The germline CDR1 and CDR2 sequences are SGHTA and FQGNSA. This CDR3 is built from 16 residues. The CDR3 region has the DNA TGTGCCAGCAGTTCCCCGGGACAGGGTGCCTACAATGAGCAGTTCTTC. It translates to CASSSPGQGAYNEQFF.

This clonotype was found a few times. This chain joins TRBV19 and TRBJ1-2; 9 bases agree with TRBD1. Trimming cost V 4 bases and J 2 bases; bases outside gene matches: 2. The CDR3 extends over 14 amino acids. Germline V lookup: CDR1 LNHDA, CDR2 SQIVND (reference sequence). CDR3 sequence (DNA): TGTGCCAGTAGTAACGACAGGGGGAACTATGGCTACACCTTC. It specifies CASSNDRGNYGYTF.

CDR3 residues: CASSEARAGRQETQYF. The DNA for the CDR3 is TGTGCCAGCAGTGAAGCGAGGGCAGGGAGGCAAGAGACCCAGTACTTC. The V call is TRBV2, the J call TRBJ2-5; D possibly corresponds to TRBD2 (6 bases). V was trimmed by 0 bases and J by 2 bases, leaving 13 bases between them. The CDR3 spans 16 residues. Germline V gene data show CDR1 as SNHLY and CDR2 as FYNNEI.

In this sample, this clonotype turned up many times. CDR3 region: CASSLDGVVGDTQYF. For the CDR3, the DNA is TGTGCCAGCAGCTTAGACGGGGTGGTCGGAGATACGCAGTATTTT. The genes are TRBV7-9 and TRBJ2-3, with a tentative D call TRBD2 (5 bases). Trimming cost V 1 base and J 5 bases, with 13 bases left between them. CDR1 and CDR2 (germline): SEHNR, FQNEAQ (reference sequence). The CDR3 totals 15 residues.

This clonotype was picked up many times. V is TRBV12-3 or TRBV12-4 and J is TRBJ2-7; no definite D call. The V end was cut by 5 bases, the J end by 3 bases, with 8 bases between. The CDR3 contains 12 residues. CDR3 bases: TGTGCCAGCAGTACCGACGGCTACGAGCAGTACTTC. It is translated as CASSTDGYEQYF.

There are many counts of this clonotype. The gene calls are TRBV25-1 and TRBJ1-1; TRBD1 matches 10 bases. V lost 6 bases to trimming and J lost 7 bases; unmatched junction nucleotides: 14. This CDR3 is built from 16 residues. Per germline, CDR1 MGHDK and CDR2 SYGVNS. CDR3 DNA: TGTGCCAGCAGCCCCACCCCCGGACAGGGGGACATTGAAGCTTTCTTT. It specifies CASSPTPGQGDIEAFF.

This clonotype appeared many times. The J gene is TRBJ2-3, the V gene TRBV29-1, with 13 bases lining up with TRBD2. The CDR3 is made up of 15 amino acids. Germline assignment: CDR1 SQVTM and CDR2 ANQGSEA. With V trimmed by 6 bases and J by 3 bases, 6 bases remained unmatched. This chain's CDR3 is CSVAKTSGRTDTQYF. DNA of the CDR3: TGCAGCGTCGCAAAGACTAGCGGGAGGACAGATACGCAGTATTTT.

This clonotype was detected many times. This chain connects TRBV24-1 to TRBJ2-3; D may be TRBD1 (6 bases). Trimming stripped 5 bases from V and 3 bases from J, with 8 bases between. Germline V lookup: CDR1 KGHDR, CDR2 SFDVKD. The CDR3 spans 13 residues. CDR3 nucleotide sequence: TGTGCCACCAGTGCCCAGGGGACAGATACGCAGTATTTT. Translation: CATSAQGTDTQYF.

This clonotype has ten or more counts. The rearrangement links TRBV11-1 to TRBJ2-7, with a weak D call TRBD2 (6 bases). CDR1 is SGHAT, CDR2 FQDESV, per germline (reference sequence). This CDR3 is built from 14 residues. Between the trimmed V and J ends, which lost 2 bases and 4 bases, there was a span of 12 bases. CDR3 DNA: TGTGCCAGCAGCTTAAAATCTAGCGAGTACGAGCAGTACTTC. This codes for CASSLKSSEYEQYF. The full variable domain, its missing parts supplied by reference TRBV11-1 and TRBJ2-7, is EAEVAQSPRYKITEKSQAVAFWCDPISGHATLYWYRQILGQGPELLVQFQDESVVDDSQLPKDRFSAERLKGVDSTLKIQPAELGDSAMYLCASSLKSSEYEQYFGPGTRLTVT.

This clonotype was recorded at least ten times. The chain uses TRBV27 and TRBJ1-1; D is ambiguous. This CDR3 region has 13 residues. The V gene's germline CDR1 is MNHEY and CDR2 SMNVEV (reference sequence). V shed 3 bases and J shed 1 base, with 6 bases lying between them. The CDR3 DNA reads TGTGCCAGCAGTTTCGTACCGAACACTGAAGCTTTCTTT. Its protein product is CASSFVPNTEAFF.

This clonotype came up many times. The chain couples TRBV7-3 to TRBJ2-3, with 15 bases fitting TRBD2. Trimming took 5 bases from V and 0 from J; bases not matched to a gene: 3. The CDR3 has 17 residues. CDR1 and CDR2 (germline): SGHTA, FQGTGA. CDR3 loop: CASSRTSGGVSTDTQYF. The CDR3 nucleotides are TGTGCCAGCAGCCGGACTAGCGGGGGGGTTAGCACAGATACGCAGTATTTT.

V and J are TRBV7-2 and TRBJ2-3; no firm D call. Germline V gene lookup returns CDR1 SGHTA and CDR2 FQGNSA. The CDR3 runs 12 residues. Trimming cost V 2 bases and J 7 bases, with 7 bases left between them. The DNA of the CDR3 is TGTGCCAGCAGCTTAAGGGTGAATACGCAGTATTTT. Its translation is CASSLRVNTQYF.

A few counts support this clonotype. The gene calls are TRBV20-1 and TRBJ2-7; 8 bases align to TRBD2. The CDR3 spans 16 residues. Trimming cost V 5 bases and J 5 bases; bases outside gene matches: 17. Germline CDR1 and CDR2: DFQATT and SNEGSKA (reference sequence). The chain's CDR3 is CSAAPEERENVHEQYF. The CDR3 coding sequence is TGCAGTGCTGCCCCCGAGGAGCGGGAGAATGTCCACGAGCAGTACTTC.

The chain employs TRBV18 and TRBJ1-5; D may be TRBD1 (5 bases). Trimming removed 2 bases at V and 2 bases at J, with 10 bases between. The CDR3 is 15 residues long. Germline V gene sequence: CDR1 KGHSH, CDR2 LQKENI. The CDR3 loop is CASSPLGQGNQPQHF. CDR3 DNA: TGTGCCAGCTCACCATTGGGGCAGGGCAATCAGCCCCAGCATTTT. Using reference TRBV18 and TRBJ1-5 for the parts outside the CDR3, the full variable domain is NAGVMQNPRHLVRRRGQEARLRCSPMKGHSHVYWYRQLPEEGLKFMVYLQKENIIDESGMPKERFSAEFPKEGPSILRIQQVVRGDSAAYFCASSPLGQGNQPQHFGDGTRLSIL.

This clonotype was picked up many times. The genes are TRBV29-1 and TRBJ2-5; no clear D gene. Looked up from germline, CDR1 is SQVTM and CDR2 is ANQGSEA. CDR3 length: 11 residues. V was clipped by 7 bases and J by 4 bases, with 10 bases between them. Here the CDR3 DNA reads TGCAGCGGAAAGTGGGGAGAGACCCAGTACTTC. Its protein product is CSGKWGETQYF.

The chain has TRBV20-1 and TRBJ1-2, with no clear D. With 0 bases removed from V and 6 bases from J, the gap between germline ends came to 17 bases. The CDR3 contains 15 residues. Germline V gene data show CDR1 as DFQATT and CDR2 as SNEGSKA (reference sequence). CDR3 loop: CSARDFEGSGDGYTF. The CDR3 DNA reads TGCAGTGCTAGAGATTTTGAAGGGTCGGGTGATGGCTACACCTTC.

At least ten counts were recorded for this clonotype. The gene calls are TRBV20-1 and TRBJ1-3; D is unclear. V shed 6 bases and J shed 9 bases, with 21 bases lying between them. The CDR3 runs to 14 residues. Germline-derived CDR1 and CDR2 are DFQATT and SNEGSKA (reference sequence). CDR3 DNA sequence: TGCAGTGCGTCCCAGGCGTCCTCGGGCGGCACCATATATTTT. Translated: CSASQASSGGTIYF.

This clonotype was counted a few times. J is TRBJ2-3 and V is TRBV20-1, with 8 bases aligning to TRBD2. The CDR3 extends over 16 amino acids. V trimming: 5 bases; J trimming: 0 bases; junction bases outside the gene matches: 10. CDR1 and CDR2 (germline): DFQATT, SNEGSKA (reference sequence). The CDR3 region has the DNA TGCAGTGCTTATCCGACGCTAGCGGGTAGCACAGATACGCAGTATTTT. Translated, it gives CSAYPTLAGSTDTQYF.

At least ten counts were recorded for this clonotype. CDR3 loop: CASSPWTGASNTEAFF. CDR3 nucleotide sequence: TGTGCCAGCAGTCCTTGGACAGGGGCCTCTAACACTGAAGCTTTCTTT. The chain joins TRBV6-2 or TRBV6-3 to TRBJ1-1; 9 bases agree with TRBD1. Trimming at V came to 5 bases and at J to 2 bases, leaving 9 bases not matched to a gene. Germline CDR1 MNHEY, CDR2 SVGEGT. CDR3 length: 16 amino acids.

The sample holds many counts of this clonotype. The chain employs TRBV6-1 and TRBJ2-1, with 11 bases identical to TRBD2. Germline V gene lookup returns CDR1 MNHNS and CDR2 SASEGT. J lost 6 bases, V lost 2 bases, and 9 bases had no gene match. The CDR3 is 17 amino acids. The CDR3 nucleotides are TGTGCCAGCAGTGAATCCAATCGACTAGCGGGATTCAATGAGCAGTTCTTC. Translated: CASSESNRLAGFNEQFF.

The rearrangement uses TRBV9 and TRBJ1-3; no clear D gene. CDR3 size: 16 residues. Germline CDR1 SGDLS, CDR2 YYNGEE. Deletions cut 0 bases from V and 0 bases from J, with 10 bases between. The CDR3 loop reads CASSVAEDDSGNTIYF. The CDR3 DNA follows: TGTGCCAGCAGCGTAGCTGAAGATGACTCTGGAAACACCATATATTTT.

This clonotype was found many times. The chain employs TRBV4-2 and TRBJ1-4, with TRBD1 as a possible D gene (5 bases). Looked up from germline, CDR1 is LGHNA and CDR2 is YNFKEQ. The V end lost 4 bases, the J end lost 3 bases, and 9 bases lay between the germline ends. The CDR3 loop spans 14 amino acids. CDR3 in DNA: TGTGCCAGCAGCCGAAGGGGTTCTAATGAAAAACTGTTTTTT. Translating gives CASSRRGSNEKLFF.

V is TRBV28 and J is TRBJ1-2, with D maybe TRBD1 (6 bases). V lost 6 bases, J lost 1 base, and 12 bases lay in between. CDR3 length: 14 residues. The germline V gene encodes CDR1 MDHEN and CDR2 SYDVKM. The CDR3 sequence is CASRTQGFNYGYTF. The CDR3 nucleotides read TGTGCCAGCAGGACACAGGGTTTTAACTATGGCTACACCTTC.

The sample holds a few counts of this clonotype. The chain links TRBV28 to TRBJ1-6; possible D gene TRBD1, 6 bases. Germline V gene sequence: CDR1 MDHEN, CDR2 SYDVKM. Trimming removed 4 bases at V and 9 bases at J, with 13 bases between. The CDR3 totals 14 residues. In DNA form, the CDR3 reads TGTGCCAGCAGTTCTGGAGGGGGTCTTTCACCCCTCCACTTT. It encodes CASSSGGGLSPLHF.

This clonotype was detected ten times or more. The chain uses TRBV20-1 and TRBJ1-2; maybe TRBD1 (6 bases). Trimming removed 3 bases at V and 2 bases at J, with 13 bases between. Germline-derived CDR1 and CDR2 are DFQATT and SNEGSKA (reference sequence). The CDR3 has 14 amino acids. For the CDR3, the DNA is TGCAGTGCTAGTCGGGGGGCCTTCAACTATGGCTACACCTTC. Protein product: CSASRGAFNYGYTF.